This T cell receptor beta chain is drawn from a study of blood T cell repertoires in COVID-19. Background on the study: Samples representing acute and convalescent COVID-19 were sourced from the United States, Italy and Spain.

The assay was immunoSEQ multiplex PCR, and TCRdb's table has in-frame clones only and misses some. Of roughly 250,000 clones listed, approximately 87% were seen once; the top ten hold 8% to 9.5%. The germline V gene encodes CDR1 MNHEY and CDR2 SVGEGT. The CDR3 totals 16 residues. The junction had 7 bases not matched to a gene; V was cut back by 4 bases and J by 4 bases. The receptor comes from a human donor in a cohort sampled during active COVID-19. The V and J genes are TRBV6-2 or TRBV6-3 and TRBJ1-4; 9 nucleotides agree with TRBD1. The sequencing input was peripheral blood. For the CDR3, the DNA is TGTGCCAGCAGTTCTCCGGGACAGGGCCTTAATGAAAAACTGTTTTTT. It is translated as CASSSPGQGLNEKLFF.